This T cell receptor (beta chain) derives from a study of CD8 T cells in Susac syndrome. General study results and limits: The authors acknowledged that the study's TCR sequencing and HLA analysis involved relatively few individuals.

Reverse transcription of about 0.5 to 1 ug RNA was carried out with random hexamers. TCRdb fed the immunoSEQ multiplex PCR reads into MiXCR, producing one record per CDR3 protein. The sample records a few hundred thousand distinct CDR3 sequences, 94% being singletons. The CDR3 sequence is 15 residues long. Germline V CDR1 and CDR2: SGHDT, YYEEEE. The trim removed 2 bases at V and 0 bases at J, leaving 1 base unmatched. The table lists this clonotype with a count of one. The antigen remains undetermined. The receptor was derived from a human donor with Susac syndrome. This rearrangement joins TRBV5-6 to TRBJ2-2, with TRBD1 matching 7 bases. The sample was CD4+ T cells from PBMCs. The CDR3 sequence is CASSFGTANTGELFF. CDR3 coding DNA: TGTGCCAGCAGCTTCGGGACAGCGAACACCGGGGAGCTGTTTTTT.